This T cell receptor (beta chain) was identified during a study of T cell responses to AZD1222 COVID-19 vaccine. Findings and caveats of the study: Only a handful of AZD1222 recipients, roughly 6 in all, had baseline seropositivity.

About this clone itself: Its antigen is unidentified.

The table came from immunoSEQ multiplex PCR; TCRdb's copy has only in-frame clones and leaves some out. The sample gives fewer than 150,000 clones, roughly 86% of which show up once; about 4.1% is in the top ten. Germline trimming cut 6 bases from V and 10 bases from J; bases unmatched to any gene: 8. The V gene's germline CDR1 is MRHNA and CDR2 SNTAGT. The CDR3 extends over 13 amino acids. The sample consisted of peripheral blood, taken on day 0 of AZD1222 vaccination. The sequence was obtained from an adult in good health. The V gene is TRBV6-4, the J gene TRBJ2-1, with 8 bases lining up with TRBD1. Written as DNA, the CDR3 is TGTGCCAGCAGCCCGGGACAGGCACTGGAGCAGTTCTTC. It yields the protein CASSPGQALEQFF.